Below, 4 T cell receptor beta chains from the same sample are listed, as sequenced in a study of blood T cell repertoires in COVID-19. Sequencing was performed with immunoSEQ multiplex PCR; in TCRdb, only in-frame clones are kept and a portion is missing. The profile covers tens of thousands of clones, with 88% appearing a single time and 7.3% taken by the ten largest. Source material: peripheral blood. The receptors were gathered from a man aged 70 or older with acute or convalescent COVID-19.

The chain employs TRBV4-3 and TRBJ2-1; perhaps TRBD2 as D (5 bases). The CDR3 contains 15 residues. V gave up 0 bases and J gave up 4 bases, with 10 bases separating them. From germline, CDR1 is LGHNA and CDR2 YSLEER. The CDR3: CASSQEIGDYNEQFF. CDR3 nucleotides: TGCGCCAGCAGCCAAGAGATCGGGGATTACAATGAGCAGTTCTTC.

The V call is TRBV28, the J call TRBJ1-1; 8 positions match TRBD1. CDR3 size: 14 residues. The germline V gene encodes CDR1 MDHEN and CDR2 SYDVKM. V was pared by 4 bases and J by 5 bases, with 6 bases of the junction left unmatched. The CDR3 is CASSSWTGLTEAFF. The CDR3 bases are TGTGCCAGCAGTTCTTGGACAGGGCTGACTGAAGCTTTCTTT. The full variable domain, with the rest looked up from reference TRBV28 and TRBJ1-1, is DVKVTQSSRYLVKRTGEKVFLECVQDMDHENMFWYRQDPGLGLRLIYFSYDVKMKEKGDIPEGYSVSREKKERFSLILESASTNQTSMYLCASSSWTGLTEAFFGQGTRLTVV.

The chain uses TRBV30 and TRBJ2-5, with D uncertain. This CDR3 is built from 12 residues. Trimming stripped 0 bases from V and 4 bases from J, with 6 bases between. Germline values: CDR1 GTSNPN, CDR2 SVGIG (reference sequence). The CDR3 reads CAWSVLSETQYF. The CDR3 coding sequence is TGTGCCTGGAGTGTACTTTCAGAGACCCAGTACTTC.

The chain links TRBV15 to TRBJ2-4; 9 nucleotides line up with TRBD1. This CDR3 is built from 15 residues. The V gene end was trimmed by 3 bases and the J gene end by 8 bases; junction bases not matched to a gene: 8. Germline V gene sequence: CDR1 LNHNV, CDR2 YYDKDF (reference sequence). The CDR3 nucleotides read TGTGCCACCAGCAGTCGCTTGGGACAGGGAGACATTCAGTACTTC. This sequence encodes CATSSRLGQGDIQYF.